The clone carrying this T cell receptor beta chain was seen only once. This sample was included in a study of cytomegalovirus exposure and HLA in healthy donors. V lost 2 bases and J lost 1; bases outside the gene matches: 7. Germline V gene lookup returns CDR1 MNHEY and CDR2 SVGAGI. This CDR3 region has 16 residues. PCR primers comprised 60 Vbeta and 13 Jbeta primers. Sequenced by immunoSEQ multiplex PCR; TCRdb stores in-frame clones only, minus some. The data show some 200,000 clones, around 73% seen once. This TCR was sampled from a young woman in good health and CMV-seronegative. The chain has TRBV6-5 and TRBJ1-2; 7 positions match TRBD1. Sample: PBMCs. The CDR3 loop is CASSYGGQFFNYGYTF. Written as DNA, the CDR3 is TGTGCCAGCAGTTACGGGGGACAGTTTTTTAACTATGGCTACACCTTC.